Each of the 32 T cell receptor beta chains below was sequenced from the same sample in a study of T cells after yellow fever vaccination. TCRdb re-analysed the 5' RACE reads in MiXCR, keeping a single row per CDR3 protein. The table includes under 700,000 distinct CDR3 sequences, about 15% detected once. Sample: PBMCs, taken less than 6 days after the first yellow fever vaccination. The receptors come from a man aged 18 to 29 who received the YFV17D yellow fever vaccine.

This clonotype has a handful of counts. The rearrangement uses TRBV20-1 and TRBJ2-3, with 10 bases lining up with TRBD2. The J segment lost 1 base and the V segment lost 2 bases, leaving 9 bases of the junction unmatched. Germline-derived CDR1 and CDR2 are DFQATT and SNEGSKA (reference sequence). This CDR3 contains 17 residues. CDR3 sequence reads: CSARRPPLAGGTDTQYF. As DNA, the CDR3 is TGCAGTGCTAGACGACCCCCTCTAGCGGGGGGCACAGATACGCAGTATTTT.

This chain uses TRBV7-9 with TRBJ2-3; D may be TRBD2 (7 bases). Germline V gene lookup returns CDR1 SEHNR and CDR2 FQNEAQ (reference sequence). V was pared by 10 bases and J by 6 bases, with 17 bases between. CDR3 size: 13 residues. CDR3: CATPRGGMDTQYF. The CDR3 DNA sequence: TGTGCCACCCCAAGGGGGGGGATGGATACGCAGTATTTT.

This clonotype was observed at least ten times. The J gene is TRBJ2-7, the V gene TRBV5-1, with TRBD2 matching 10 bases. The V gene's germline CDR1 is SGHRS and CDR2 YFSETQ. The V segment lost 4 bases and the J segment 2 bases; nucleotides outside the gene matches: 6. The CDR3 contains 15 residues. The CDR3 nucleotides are TGCGCCAGCAGCCCCGGGACTAGCGTAACCTACGAGCAGTACTTC. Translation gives CASSPGTSVTYEQYF. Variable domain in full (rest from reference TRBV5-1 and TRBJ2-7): KAGVTQTPRYLIKTRGQQVTLSCSPISGHRSVSWYQQTPGQGLQFLFEYFSETQRNKGNFPGRFSGRQFSNSRSEMNVSTLELGDSALYLCASSPGTSVTYEQYFGPGTRLTVT.

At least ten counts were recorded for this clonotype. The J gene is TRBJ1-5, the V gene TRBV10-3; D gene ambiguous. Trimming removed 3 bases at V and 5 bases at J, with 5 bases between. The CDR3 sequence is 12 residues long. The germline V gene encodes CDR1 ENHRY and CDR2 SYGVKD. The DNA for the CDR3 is TGTGCCATCAGTGATATTTATCAGCCCCAGCATTTT. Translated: CAISDIYQPQHF.

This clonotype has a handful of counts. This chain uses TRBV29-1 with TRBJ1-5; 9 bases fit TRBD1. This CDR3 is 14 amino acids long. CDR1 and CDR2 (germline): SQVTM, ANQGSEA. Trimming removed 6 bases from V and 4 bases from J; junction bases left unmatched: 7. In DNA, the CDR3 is TGCAGCGTCTCCGAGACAGGGGGAAATCAGCCCCAGCATTTT. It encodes CSVSETGGNQPQHF.

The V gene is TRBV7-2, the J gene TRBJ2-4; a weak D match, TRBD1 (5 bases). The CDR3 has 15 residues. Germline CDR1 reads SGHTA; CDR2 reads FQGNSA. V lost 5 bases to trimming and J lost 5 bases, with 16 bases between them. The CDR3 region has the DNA TGTGCCAGCAGCCGAGAAAAAGGGGCCCAAAACATTCAGTACTTC. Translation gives CASSREKGAQNIQYF.

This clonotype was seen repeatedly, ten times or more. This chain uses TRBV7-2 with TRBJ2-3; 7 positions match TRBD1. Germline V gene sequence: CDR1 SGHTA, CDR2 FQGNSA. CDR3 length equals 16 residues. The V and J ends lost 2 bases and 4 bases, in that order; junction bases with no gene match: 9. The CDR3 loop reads CASSLSRGGGPDTQYF. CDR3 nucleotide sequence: TGTGCCAGCAGCTTAAGTCGAGGGGGCGGACCAGATACGCAGTATTTT.

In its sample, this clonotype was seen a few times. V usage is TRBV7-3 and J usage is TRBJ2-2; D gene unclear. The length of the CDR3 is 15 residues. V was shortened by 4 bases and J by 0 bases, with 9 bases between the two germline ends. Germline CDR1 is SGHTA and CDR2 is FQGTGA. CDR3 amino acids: CASSSGVSNTGELFF. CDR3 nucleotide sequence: TGTGCCAGCAGCTCGGGTGTTTCGAACACCGGGGAGCTGTTTTTT.

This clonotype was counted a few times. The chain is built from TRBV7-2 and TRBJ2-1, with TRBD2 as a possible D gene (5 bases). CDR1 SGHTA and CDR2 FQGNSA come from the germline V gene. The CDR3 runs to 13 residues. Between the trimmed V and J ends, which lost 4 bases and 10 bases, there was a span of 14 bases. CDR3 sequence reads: CASSYTSFSEQFF. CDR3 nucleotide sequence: TGTGCCAGCAGCTATACTAGTTTCTCCGAGCAGTTCTTC.

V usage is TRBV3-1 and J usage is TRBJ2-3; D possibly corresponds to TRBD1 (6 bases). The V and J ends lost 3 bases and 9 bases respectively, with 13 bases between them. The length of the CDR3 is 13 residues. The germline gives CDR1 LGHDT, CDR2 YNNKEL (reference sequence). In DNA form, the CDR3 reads TGTGCCAGCAGCCAGCGTCCGGGACACACGCAGTATTTT. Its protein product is CASSQRPGHTQYF.

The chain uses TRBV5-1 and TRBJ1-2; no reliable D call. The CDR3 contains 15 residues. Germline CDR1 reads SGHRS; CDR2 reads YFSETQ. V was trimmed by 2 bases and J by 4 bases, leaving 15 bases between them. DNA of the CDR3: TGCGCCAGCAGCTTTGGTAGGGAACTTACCTATGGCTACACCTTC. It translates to CASSFGRELTYGYTF.

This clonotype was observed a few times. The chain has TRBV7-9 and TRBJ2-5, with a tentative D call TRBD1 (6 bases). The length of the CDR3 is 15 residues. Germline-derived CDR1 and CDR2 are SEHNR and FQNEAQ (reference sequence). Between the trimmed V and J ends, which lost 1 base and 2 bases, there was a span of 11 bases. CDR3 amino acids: CASSLVFGQQETQYF. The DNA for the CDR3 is TGTGCCAGCAGCTTAGTCTTTGGACAGCAAGAGACCCAGTACTTC.

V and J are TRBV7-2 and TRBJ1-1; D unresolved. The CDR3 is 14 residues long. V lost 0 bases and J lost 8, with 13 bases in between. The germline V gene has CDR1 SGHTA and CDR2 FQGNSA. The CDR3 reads CASSLADPSSEAFF. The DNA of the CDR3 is TGTGCCAGCAGCTTAGCGGATCCCTCATCGGAAGCTTTCTTT.

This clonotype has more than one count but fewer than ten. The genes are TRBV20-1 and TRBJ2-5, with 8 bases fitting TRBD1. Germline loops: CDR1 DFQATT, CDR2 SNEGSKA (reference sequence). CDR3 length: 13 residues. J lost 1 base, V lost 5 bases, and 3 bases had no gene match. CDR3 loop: CSAFGTGQETQYF. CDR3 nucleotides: TGCAGTGCTTTTGGGACAGGCCAAGAGACCCAGTACTTC.

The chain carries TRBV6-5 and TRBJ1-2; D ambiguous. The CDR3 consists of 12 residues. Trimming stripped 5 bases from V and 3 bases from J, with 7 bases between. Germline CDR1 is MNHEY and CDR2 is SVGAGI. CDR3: CASSNDDYGYTF. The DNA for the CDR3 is TGTGCCAGCAGTAACGACGACTATGGCTACACCTTC.

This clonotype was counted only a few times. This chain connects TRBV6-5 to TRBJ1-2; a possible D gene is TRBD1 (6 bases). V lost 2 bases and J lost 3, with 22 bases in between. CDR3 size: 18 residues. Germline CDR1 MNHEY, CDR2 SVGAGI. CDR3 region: CASSYRPEGRGSDYGYTF. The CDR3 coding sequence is TGTGCCAGCAGTTACCGCCCTGAGGGCAGGGGTTCGGACTATGGCTACACCTTC.

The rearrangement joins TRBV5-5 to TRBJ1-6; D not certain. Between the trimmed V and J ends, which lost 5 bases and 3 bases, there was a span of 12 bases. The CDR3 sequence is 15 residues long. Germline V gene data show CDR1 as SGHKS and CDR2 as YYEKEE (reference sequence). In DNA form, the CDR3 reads TGTGCCAGCAGACAGTCGCCCCTCTATAATTCACCCCTCCACTTT. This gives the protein CASRQSPLYNSPLHF.

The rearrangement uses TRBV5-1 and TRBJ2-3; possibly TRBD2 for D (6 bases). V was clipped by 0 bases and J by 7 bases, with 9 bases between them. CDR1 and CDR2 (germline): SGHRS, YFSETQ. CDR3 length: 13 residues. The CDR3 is CASSLGGDHTQYF. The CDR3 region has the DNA TGCGCCAGCAGCTTGGGCGGGGACCATACGCAGTATTTT.

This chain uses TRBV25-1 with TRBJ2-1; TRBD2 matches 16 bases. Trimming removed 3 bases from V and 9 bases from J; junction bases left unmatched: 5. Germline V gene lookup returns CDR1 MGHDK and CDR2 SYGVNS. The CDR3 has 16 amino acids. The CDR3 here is CASSEGLAGGLGEQFF. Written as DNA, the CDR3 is TGTGCCAGCAGTGAGGGACTAGCGGGGGGGCTCGGTGAGCAGTTCTTC.

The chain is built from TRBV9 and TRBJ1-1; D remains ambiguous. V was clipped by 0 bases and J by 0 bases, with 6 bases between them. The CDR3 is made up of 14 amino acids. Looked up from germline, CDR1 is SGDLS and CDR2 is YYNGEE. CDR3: CASSVGPLNTEAFF. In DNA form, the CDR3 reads TGTGCCAGCAGCGTAGGTCCGTTGAACACTGAAGCTTTCTTT.

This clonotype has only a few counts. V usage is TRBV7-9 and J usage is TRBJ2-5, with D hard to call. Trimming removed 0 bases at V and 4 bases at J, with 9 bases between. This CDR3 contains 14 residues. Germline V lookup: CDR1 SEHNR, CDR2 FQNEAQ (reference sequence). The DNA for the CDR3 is TGTGCCAGCAGCTTAGCACGGCAGCTAGAGACCCAGTACTTC. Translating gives CASSLARQLETQYF.

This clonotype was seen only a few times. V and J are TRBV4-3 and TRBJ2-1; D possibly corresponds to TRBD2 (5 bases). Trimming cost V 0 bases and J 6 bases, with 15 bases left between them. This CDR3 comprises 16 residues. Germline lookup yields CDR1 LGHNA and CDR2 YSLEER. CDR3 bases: TGCGCCAGCAGCCAAGATAGGCGCGGGCTCCTCAATGAGCAGTTCTTC. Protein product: CASSQDRRGLLNEQFF.

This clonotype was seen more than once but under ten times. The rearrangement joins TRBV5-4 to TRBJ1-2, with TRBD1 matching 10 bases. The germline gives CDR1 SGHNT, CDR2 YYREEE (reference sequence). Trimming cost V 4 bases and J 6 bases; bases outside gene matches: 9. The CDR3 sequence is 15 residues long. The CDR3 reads CASSRDRGQYDGYTF. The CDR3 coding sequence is TGTGCCAGCAGCCGAGACAGGGGGCAGTACGATGGCTACACCTTC.

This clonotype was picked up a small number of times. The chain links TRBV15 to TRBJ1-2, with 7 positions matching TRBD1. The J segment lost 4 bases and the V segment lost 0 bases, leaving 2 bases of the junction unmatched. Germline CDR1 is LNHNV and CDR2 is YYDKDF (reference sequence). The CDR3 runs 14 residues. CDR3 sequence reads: CATSRERGPYGYTF. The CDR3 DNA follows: TGTGCCACCAGCAGAGAAAGGGGGCCCTATGGCTACACCTTC. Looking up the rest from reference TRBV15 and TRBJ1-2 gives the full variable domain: DAMVIQNPRYQVTQFGKPVTLSCSQTLNHNVMYWYQQKSSQAPKLLFHYYDKDFNNEADTPDNFQSRRPNTSFCFLDIRSPGLGDTAMYLCATSRERGPYGYTFGSGTRLTVV.

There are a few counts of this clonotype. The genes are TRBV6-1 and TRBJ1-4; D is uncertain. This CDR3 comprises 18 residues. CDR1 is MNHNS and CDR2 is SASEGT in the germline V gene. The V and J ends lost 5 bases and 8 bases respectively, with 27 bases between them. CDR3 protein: CASSPSTGFGRVGEKLFF. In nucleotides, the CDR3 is TGTGCCAGCAGTCCATCTACCGGTTTTGGTCGTGTCGGGGAAAAACTGTTTTTT.

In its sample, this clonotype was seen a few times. The CDR3 sequence: CASRAPRGTYEQYV. CDR3 nucleotide sequence: TGTGCCAGCAGGGCTCCCCGGGGCACCTACGAGCAGTACGTC. The chain employs TRBV6-2 or TRBV6-3 and TRBJ2-7, with D possibly called TRBD1 or TRBD2 (5 bases each). V was trimmed by 6 bases and J by 2 bases, leaving 14 bases between them. Germline V lookup: CDR1 MNHEY, CDR2 SVGEGT. The CDR3 length is 14 residues.

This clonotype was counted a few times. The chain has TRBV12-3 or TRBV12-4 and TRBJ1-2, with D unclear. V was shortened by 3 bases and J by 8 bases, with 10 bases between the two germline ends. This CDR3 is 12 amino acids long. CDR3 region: CASSFGPKGYTF. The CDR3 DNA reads TGTGCCAGCAGTTTCGGACCTAAAGGCTACACCTTC.

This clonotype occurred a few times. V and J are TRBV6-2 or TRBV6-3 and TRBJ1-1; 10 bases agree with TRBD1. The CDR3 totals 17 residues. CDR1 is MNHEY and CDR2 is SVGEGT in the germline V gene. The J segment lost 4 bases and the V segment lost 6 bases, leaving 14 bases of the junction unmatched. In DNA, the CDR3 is TGTGCCAGCAGGGACGGGTACCGTCGGGACAGGGGCACTGAAGCTTTCTTT. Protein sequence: CASRDGYRRDRGTEAFF.

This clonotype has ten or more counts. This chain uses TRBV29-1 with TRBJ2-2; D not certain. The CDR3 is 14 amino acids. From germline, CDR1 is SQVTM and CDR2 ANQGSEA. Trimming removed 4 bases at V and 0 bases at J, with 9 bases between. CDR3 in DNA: TGCAGCGTTGTTACCTATGCGAACACCGGGGAGCTGTTTTTT. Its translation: CSVVTYANTGELFF.

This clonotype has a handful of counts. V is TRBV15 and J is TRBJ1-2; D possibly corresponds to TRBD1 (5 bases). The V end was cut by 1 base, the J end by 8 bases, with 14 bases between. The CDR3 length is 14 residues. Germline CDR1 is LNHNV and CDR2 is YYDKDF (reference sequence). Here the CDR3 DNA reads TGTGCCACCAGCAGAGGAAGAAAAGGGGAAGGCTACACCTTC. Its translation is CATSRGRKGEGYTF.

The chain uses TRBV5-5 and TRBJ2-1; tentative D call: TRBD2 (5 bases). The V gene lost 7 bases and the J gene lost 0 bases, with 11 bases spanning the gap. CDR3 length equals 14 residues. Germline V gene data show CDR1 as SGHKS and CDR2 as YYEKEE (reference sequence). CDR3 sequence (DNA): TGTGCCAGCCTGGCTGGGAGCTCCTACAATGAGCAGTTCTTC. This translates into CASLAGSSYNEQFF.

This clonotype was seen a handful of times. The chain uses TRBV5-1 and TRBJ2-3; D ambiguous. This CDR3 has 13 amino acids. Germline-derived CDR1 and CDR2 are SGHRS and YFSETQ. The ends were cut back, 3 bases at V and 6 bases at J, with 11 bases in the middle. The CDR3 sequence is CASSSEAVDTQYF. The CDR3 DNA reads TGCGCCAGCAGCTCCGAAGCCGTGGATACGCAGTATTTT.